This T cell receptor (beta chain) was retrieved from a study of shared clonotypes between healthy human individuals. Study-level background: Three plates each covered CD4 naive and memory; CD8 naive two, CD8 memory one.

Method: immunoSEQ multiplex PCR; TCRdb's copy keeps in-frame clones and lacks some. The sample lists 150,000 to 200,000 clones, over 85% occurring once. The source material was naive CD4+ T cells sorted from blood. The subset here: CD45RA+ positively selected. The receptor was isolated from a woman under 40 in good health.

CDR3 in amino acids: CAISESTGAREQYF. The CDR3, as DNA: TGTGCCATCAGTGAGTCGACAGGGGCTCGGGAGCAGTACTTC. This chain links TRBV10-3 with TRBJ2-7, with 8 bases aligning to TRBD1. Per the germline V gene, CDR1 is ENHRY and CDR2 is SYGVKD. The CDR3 has 14 residues. Losses at the gene ends were 0 bases for V and 7 bases for J; bases not matched to a gene: 5.